This passage covers 13 T cell receptor beta chains from one sample sequenced in a study of shared T cell receptors in the human thymus. Profiling relied on immunoSEQ multiplex PCR, and the TCRdb table lists in-frame clones only, not all of them. The sample consists of some 760,000 clones, around 85% of them appearing once. These data also formed part of another study, on human thymus T cells.

The sample comprised thymocytes. These receptors all stem from a girl under two years old with a congenital heart defect.

This clone was observed a handful of times. This chain connects TRBV19 to TRBJ1-1; 7 bases match TRBD1. Unmatched junction bases numbered 11, after V lost 3 bases and J lost 7 bases. Germline-derived CDR1 and CDR2 are LNHDA and SQIVND (reference sequence). This CDR3 has 15 residues. The CDR3: CASSILGQIELEAFF. As DNA, the CDR3 is TGTGCCAGTAGTATCTTGGGACAGATCGAACTTGAAGCTTTCTTT.

The chain combines TRBV7-9 with TRBJ2-7; TRBD1 matches 8 bases. The CDR3 extends over 17 amino acids. CDR1 is SEHNR and CDR2 is FQNEAQ in the germline V gene (reference sequence). V shed 4 bases and J 0 bases; nucleotides not matched to a gene: 11. CDR3 bases: TGTGCCAGCAGCTCAAAAGGACAGGGAAAAGACTCCTACGAGCAGTACTTC. It specifies CASSSKGQGKDSYEQYF. Complete variable domain (other parts from reference TRBV7-9 and TRBJ2-7): DTGVSQNPRHKITKRGQNVTFRCDPISEHNRLYWYRQTLGQGPEFLTYFQNEAQLEKSRLLSDRFSAERPKGSFSTLEIQRTEQGDSAMYLCASSSKGQGKDSYEQYFGPGTRLTVT.

The chain links TRBV10-3 to TRBJ1-6, with a possible D match to TRBD1 (6 bases). Germline V gene lookup returns CDR1 ENHRY and CDR2 SYGVKD. The V end lost 4 bases, the J end lost 7 bases, and 20 bases lay between the germline ends. CDR3 length: 17 residues. CDR3 protein: CAISAPSGDDENSPLHF. The CDR3 bases are TGTGCCATCAGTGCCCCCTCAGGGGATGATGAAAATTCACCCCTCCACTTT.

The chain couples TRBV11-2 to TRBJ2-3, with a tentative D call TRBD2 (5 bases). This CDR3 is 14 amino acids long. CDR1 and CDR2 (germline): SGHAT, FQNNGV. Trimming left V 5 bases short and J 5 bases short, with 14 bases between. The DNA of the CDR3 is TGTGCCAGCAGCGCGAAAGCCGAGGGAGATACGCAGTATTTT. Encoded protein: CASSAKAEGDTQYF.

The chain combines TRBV7-6 with TRBJ2-7; TRBD1 aligns across 7 bases. V lost 5 bases and J lost 5; bases outside the gene matches: 15. The germline gives CDR1 SGHVS, CDR2 FNYEAQ. The CDR3 totals 16 residues. The CDR3: CASSHPRAGGFHEQYF. CDR3 DNA: TGTGCCAGCAGCCATCCTCGGGCAGGGGGTTTTCACGAGCAGTACTTC. Full variable domain (remainder filled in from reference TRBV7-6 and TRBJ2-7): GAGVSQSPRYKVTKRGQDVALRCDPISGHVSLYWYRQALGQGPEFLTYFNYEAQQDKSGLPNDRFSAERPEGSISTLTIQRTEQRDSAMYRCASSHPRAGGFHEQYFGPGTRLTVT.

The chain links TRBV4-1 to TRBJ2-5; 7 nucleotides agree with TRBD1. The germline gives CDR1 MGHRA, CDR2 YSYEKL. This CDR3 is built from 16 residues. V lost 6 bases, J lost 2 bases, and 12 bases stayed unmatched. CDR3 amino acids: CASRPRKGRGQETQYF. CDR3 in DNA: TGCGCCAGCAGACCCAGGAAGGGCAGGGGGCAAGAGACCCAGTACTTC.

This clone was observed a few times. The V gene is TRBV4-1, the J gene TRBJ1-5; D ambiguous. The germline V gene encodes CDR1 MGHRA and CDR2 YSYEKL. The CDR3 length is 18 residues. V lost 0 bases and J lost 0, with 15 bases in between. Written as DNA, the CDR3 is TGCGCCAGCAGCCAAGATCAATCGGGAGTCACTAGCAATCAGCCCCAGCATTTT. It codes for CASSQDQSGVTSNQPQHF.

The chain carries TRBV12-5 and TRBJ1-2; TRBD1 matches at 8 bases. The CDR3 is 16 residues long. V lost 0 bases and J lost 6; bases outside the gene matches: 9. The germline V gene encodes CDR1 LGHNT and CDR2 FRNRAP. The CDR3 loop reads CASGLVRDRRFHGYTF. The CDR3 coding sequence is TGTGCTAGTGGTTTGGTAAGGGACAGGCGATTTCATGGCTACACCTTC.

This clone was seen only once. The genes are TRBV9 and TRBJ1-1; perhaps TRBD1 as D (6 bases). Per the germline V gene, CDR1 is SGDLS and CDR2 is YYNGEE. This CDR3 spans 16 amino acids. Trimming pared 3 bases from V and 4 bases from J, leaving 19 bases between. CDR3 region: CASSAPGTKAPTEAFF. The CDR3 region has the DNA TGTGCCAGCAGCGCCCCCGGGACAAAGGCTCCCACTGAAGCTTTCTTT.

The rearrangement uses TRBV15 and TRBJ2-1; 11 positions agree with TRBD2. Germline loops: CDR1 LNHNV, CDR2 YYDKDF (reference sequence). CDR3 length equals 17 residues. Trimming cost V 1 base and J 12 bases; bases outside gene matches: 14. The chain's CDR3 is CATSRAPVAGGPFLQFF. In DNA, the CDR3 is TGTGCCACCAGCAGAGCCCCAGTAGCGGGGGGGCCGTTTTTGCAGTTCTTC.

The chain uses TRBV11-2 and TRBJ2-7; 10 bases match TRBD1. The V gene's germline CDR1 is SGHAT and CDR2 FQNNGV. This CDR3 contains 17 residues. V lost 0 bases to trimming and J lost 3 bases; unmatched junction nucleotides: 8. CDR3 bases: TGTGCCAGCAGCTTAGAGGGAGAGACAGGGGGCCTCTACGAGCAGTACTTC. Translating gives CASSLEGETGGLYEQYF. Based on the CDR3 plus reference TRBV11-2 and TRBJ2-7, the full variable domain is EAGVAQSPRYKIIEKRQSVAFWCNPISGHATLYWYQQILGQGPKLLIQFQNNGVVDDSQLPKDRFSAERLKGVDSTLKIQPAKLEDSAVYLCASSLEGETGGLYEQYFGPGTRLTVT.

The chain uses TRBV2 and TRBJ1-3; 7 positions match TRBD1. V lost 5 bases to trimming and J lost 0 bases; unmatched junction nucleotides: 4. The CDR3 sequence is 15 residues long. Germline V gene sequence: CDR1 SNHLY, CDR2 FYNNEI. CDR3 loop: CASSWTGLSGNTIYF. As DNA, the CDR3 is TGTGCCAGCAGTTGGACAGGCCTCTCTGGAAACACCATATATTTT.

J is TRBJ1-2 and V is TRBV9, with 8 nucleotides matching TRBD1. V trimming: 0 bases; J trimming: 2 bases; junction bases outside the gene matches: 3. Germline loops: CDR1 SGDLS, CDR2 YYNGEE. There are 15 residues in the CDR3. DNA for the CDR3: TGTGCCAGCAGCGTAGGTGGACAGGGAAACTATGGCTACACCTTC. As protein: CASSVGGQGNYGYTF.